This TCR beta chain was documented in a study of blood T cell repertoires in COVID-19. The CDR3 loop spans 15 amino acids. Per the germline V gene, CDR1 is MNHEY and CDR2 is SVGAGI. Trimming took 6 bases from V and 2 from J, leaving 13 bases between them. The table came from immunoSEQ multiplex PCR; TCRdb's copy has only in-frame clones and leaves some out. The sample lists 280,000 or so clones, approximately 83% seen once, with about 2.2% in the top ten. Material: peripheral blood. The clonotype comes from a woman in her twenties or thirties who had recovered from COVID-19. The rearrangement links TRBV6-5 to TRBJ1-4, with a tentative D call TRBD1 (6 bases). DNA of the CDR3: TGTGCCAGCAGCTGGAACAGGGCGACTAATGAAAAACTGTTTTTT. This sequence encodes CASSWNRATNEKLFF.